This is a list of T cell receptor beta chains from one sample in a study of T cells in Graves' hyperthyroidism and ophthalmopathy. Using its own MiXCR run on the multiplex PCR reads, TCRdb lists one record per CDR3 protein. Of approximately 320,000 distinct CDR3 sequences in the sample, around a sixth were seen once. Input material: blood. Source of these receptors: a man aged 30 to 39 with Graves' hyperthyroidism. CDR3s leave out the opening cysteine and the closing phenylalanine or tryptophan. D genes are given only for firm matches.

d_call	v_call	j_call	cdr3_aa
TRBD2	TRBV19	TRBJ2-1	AISSGRNNEQF
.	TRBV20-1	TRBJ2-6	SAGAGSGANVLT
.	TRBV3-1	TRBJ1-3	ASSRDGDTIY
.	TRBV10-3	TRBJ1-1	AISESSGAPRDTEAF
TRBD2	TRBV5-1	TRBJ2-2	ASSSRTSGNVGELF
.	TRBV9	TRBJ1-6	ASSVGQENSPLH
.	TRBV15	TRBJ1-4	ATSRVGTSEKLF
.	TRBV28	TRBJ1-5	ASTPPGQPQH
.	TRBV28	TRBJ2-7	ASTRSGHLKREQY
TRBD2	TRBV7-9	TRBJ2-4	ASSPLSGSYKNIQY
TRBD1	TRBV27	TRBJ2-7	ASSLQRDRGNEQY
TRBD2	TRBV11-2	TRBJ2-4	ASSLGTLAGGGLINIQY
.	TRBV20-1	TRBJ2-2	SARDLKGLRGLF
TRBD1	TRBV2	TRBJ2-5	ASSETGQGGGKY
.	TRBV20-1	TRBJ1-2	SARDPGHSNYGYT
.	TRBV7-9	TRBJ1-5	ASSSDNQPQH
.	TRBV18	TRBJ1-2	ASSPLDSPGVGYT
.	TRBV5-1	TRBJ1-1	ASSLEAPADTEAF
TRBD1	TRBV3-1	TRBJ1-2	ASSPETGNYGYT
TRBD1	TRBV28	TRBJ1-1	ASSLGQLNTEAF
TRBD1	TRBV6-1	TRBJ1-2	ASSITGDYGYT
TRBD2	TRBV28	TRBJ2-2	ASRPSGSTGELF
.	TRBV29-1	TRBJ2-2	GGGSTGELF
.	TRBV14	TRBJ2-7	ASSRGRVEQY
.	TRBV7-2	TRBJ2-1	ASSKHWGGDNEQF
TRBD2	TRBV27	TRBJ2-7	ASSLLGLAGGEQY
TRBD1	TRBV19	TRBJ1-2	ASNRGWGYT
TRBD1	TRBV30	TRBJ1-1	AWARDRVTEAF
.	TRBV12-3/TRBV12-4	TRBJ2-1	ASSLWGSLNNEQF
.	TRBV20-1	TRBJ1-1	SAPNGPGTEAF
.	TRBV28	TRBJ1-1	ASSPYDRTNAEAF
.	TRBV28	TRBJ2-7	ASTFLLSSHEQY
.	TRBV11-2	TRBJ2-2	ASSLGLIVAIANTGELF
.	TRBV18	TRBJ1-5	ASSTGGDQPQH
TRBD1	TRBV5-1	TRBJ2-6	ASSLGTADSGANVLT
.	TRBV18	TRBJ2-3	ASSPRGLTGDTDTQY
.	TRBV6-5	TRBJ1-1	ASSYDPNSTEAF
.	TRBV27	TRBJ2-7	ASSLSLGQTSEQY
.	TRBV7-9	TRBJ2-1	ASSLVGLLNEQF
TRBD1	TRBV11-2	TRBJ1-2	ASSERQGGYGYT
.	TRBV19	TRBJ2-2	ASSIKGGTGELF
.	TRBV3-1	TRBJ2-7	ASSHEGGKQY
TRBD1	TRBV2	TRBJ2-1	AILGQGGYNEQF
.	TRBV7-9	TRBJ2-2	ASFSPGGTTGELF
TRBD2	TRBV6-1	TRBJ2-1	ASSYGLADSSYNEQF
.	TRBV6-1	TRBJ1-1	ASSEQSILNTEAF
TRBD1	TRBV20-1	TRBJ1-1	SARADRGPEAF
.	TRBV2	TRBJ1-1	ASSEAGGGAEAF
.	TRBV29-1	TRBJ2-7	SVEEDYEQY
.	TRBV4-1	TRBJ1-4	AGSQGVGRLNEKLF
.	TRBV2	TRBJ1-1	ASSDKVTNTEAF
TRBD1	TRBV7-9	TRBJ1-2	ASSFFEGAKGYT
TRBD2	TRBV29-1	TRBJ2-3	SYGTNTDTQY
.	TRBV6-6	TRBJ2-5	ASSYSGGGLQETQY
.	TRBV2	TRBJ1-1	ASRSREGAEAF
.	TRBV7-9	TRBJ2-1	ASSPPTTRSYNEQF
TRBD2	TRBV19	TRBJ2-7	ASSIGFGAGEDYEQY
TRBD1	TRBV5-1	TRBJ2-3	ASSRSGETGVTDTQY
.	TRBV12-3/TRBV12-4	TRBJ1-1	ASLETGLDTEAF